The 3 T cell receptor beta chains in this list originate from one sample, sequenced in a study of T cell changes during pregnancy in multiple sclerosis. Sequencing used immunoSEQ multiplex PCR; TCRdb keeps in-frame clones, though not all of them. The sample includes about 76,000 clones, 80% to 95% of them seen just once. This specimen was peripheral blood, taken in the first trimester of pregnancy. The receptors were sampled from a female donor in good health, enrolled as a control in a pregnancy study.

This clone was seen a single time. V and J are TRBV28 and TRBJ2-6; D may be TRBD2 (6 bases). The CDR3 has 16 residues. V was trimmed by 2 bases and J by 0 bases, leaving 8 bases between them. In germline, CDR1 is MDHEN, CDR2 SYDVKM. The DNA of the CDR3 is TGTGCCAGCAGTTTAGGCGGGGTCTCTGGGGCCAACGTCCTGACTTTC. This codes for CASSLGGVSGANVLTF.

The chain uses TRBV7-2 and TRBJ1-1, with D perhaps TRBD1 (5 bases). Trimming left V 2 bases short and J 2 bases short, with 9 bases between. The CDR3 sequence is 14 residues long. The V gene's germline CDR1 is SGHTA and CDR2 FQGNSA. In DNA form, the CDR3 reads TGTGCCAGCAGCTTAACAGGACAAAACACTGAAGCTTTCTTT. Encoded protein: CASSLTGQNTEAFF.

CDR3 sequence reads: CASSPFPDRNTGELFF. The CDR3 nucleotides are TGTGCCAGCTCACCATTCCCAGACAGGAACACCGGGGAGCTGTTTTTT. The chain uses TRBV18 and TRBJ2-2; weak D call: TRBD1 (5 bases). Germline lookup yields CDR1 KGHSH and CDR2 LQKENI. The CDR3 runs 16 residues. V lost 2 bases to trimming and J lost 1 base, with 11 bases between them.